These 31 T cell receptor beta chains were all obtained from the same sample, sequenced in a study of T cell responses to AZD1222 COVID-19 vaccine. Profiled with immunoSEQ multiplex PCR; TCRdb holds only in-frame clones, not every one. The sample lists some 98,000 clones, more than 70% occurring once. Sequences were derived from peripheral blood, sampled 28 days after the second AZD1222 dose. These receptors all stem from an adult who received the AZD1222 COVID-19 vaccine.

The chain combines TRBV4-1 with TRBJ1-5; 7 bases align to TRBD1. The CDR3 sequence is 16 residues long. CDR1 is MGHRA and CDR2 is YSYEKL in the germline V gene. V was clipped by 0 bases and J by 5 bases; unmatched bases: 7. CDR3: CASSQDLGQAYQPQHF. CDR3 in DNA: TGCGCCAGCAGCCAAGATTTAGGACAGGCGTATCAGCCCCAGCATTTT.

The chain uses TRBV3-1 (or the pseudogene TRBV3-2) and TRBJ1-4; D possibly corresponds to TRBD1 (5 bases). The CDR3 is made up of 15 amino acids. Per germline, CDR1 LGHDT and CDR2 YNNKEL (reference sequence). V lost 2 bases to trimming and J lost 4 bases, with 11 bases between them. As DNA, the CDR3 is TGTGCCAGCAGCCAAACACAGGACCTTAATGAAAAACTGTTTTTT. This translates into CASSQTQDLNEKLFF.

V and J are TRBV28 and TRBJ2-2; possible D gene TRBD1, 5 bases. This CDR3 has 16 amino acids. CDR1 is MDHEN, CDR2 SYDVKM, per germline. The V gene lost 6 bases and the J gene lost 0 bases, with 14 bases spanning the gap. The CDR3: CASRGRGGTNTGELFF. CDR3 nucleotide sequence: TGTGCCAGCAGGGGTAGGGGCGGAACGAACACCGGGGAGCTGTTTTTT. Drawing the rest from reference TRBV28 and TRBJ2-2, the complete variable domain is DVKVTQSSRYLVKRTGEKVFLECVQDMDHENMFWYRQDPGLGLRLIYFSYDVKMKEKGDIPEGYSVSREKKERFSLILESASTNQTSMYLCASRGRGGTNTGELFFGEGSRLTVL.

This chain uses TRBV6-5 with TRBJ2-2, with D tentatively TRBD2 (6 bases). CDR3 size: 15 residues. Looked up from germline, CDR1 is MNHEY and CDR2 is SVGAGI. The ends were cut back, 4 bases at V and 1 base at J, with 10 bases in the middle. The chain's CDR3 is CASSLADQNTGELFF. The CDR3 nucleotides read TGTGCCAGCAGTTTAGCGGACCAGAACACCGGGGAGCTGTTTTTT.

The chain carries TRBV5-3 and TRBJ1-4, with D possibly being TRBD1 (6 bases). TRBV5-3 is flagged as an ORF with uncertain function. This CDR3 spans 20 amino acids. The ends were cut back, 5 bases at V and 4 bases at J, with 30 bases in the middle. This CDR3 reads CARRYNTGRGQRGDNEKLFF. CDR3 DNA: TGTGCCAGAAGGTATAACACAGGGCGAGGCCAACGAGGGGATAATGAAAAACTGTTTTTT.

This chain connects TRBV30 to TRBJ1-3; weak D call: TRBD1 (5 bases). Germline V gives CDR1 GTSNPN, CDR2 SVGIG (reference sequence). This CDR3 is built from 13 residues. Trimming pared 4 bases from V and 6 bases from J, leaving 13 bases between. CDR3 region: CAWTRALSNTIYF. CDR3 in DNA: TGTGCCTGGACCAGGGCCCTTTCAAACACCATATATTTT.

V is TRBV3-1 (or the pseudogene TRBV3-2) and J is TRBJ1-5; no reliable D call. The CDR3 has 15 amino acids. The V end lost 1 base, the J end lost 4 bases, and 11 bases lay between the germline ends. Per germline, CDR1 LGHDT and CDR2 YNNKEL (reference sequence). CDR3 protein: CASSQGRIGNQPQHF. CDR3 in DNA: TGTGCCAGCAGCCAAGGCAGGATCGGAAATCAGCCCCAGCATTTT.

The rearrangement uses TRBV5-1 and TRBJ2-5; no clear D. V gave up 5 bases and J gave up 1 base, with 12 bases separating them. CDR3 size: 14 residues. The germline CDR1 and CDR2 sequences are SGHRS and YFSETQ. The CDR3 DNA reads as TGCGCCAGCAGTTTCGTCGGCGGCCAAGAGACCCAGTACTTC. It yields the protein CASSFVGGQETQYF. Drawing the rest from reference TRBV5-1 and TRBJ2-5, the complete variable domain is KAGVTQTPRYLIKTRGQQVTLSCSPISGHRSVSWYQQTPGQGLQFLFEYFSETQRNKGNFPGRFSGRQFSNSRSEMNVSTLELGDSALYLCASSFVGGQETQYFGPGTRLLVL.

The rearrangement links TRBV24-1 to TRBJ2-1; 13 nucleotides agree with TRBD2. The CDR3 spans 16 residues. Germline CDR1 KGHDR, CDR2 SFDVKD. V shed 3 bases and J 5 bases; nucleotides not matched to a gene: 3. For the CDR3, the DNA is TGTGCCACCAGTGATAAGACTAGCGGGAGGAACAATGAGCAGTTCTTC. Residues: CATSDKTSGRNNEQFF.

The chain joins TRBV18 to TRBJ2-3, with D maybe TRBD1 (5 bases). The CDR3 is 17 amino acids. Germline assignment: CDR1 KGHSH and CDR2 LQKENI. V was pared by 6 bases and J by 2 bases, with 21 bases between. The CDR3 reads CASSSSPRTPITDTQYF. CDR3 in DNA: TGTGCCAGCTCTTCTAGTCCTCGGACACCGATCACAGATACGCAGTATTTT.

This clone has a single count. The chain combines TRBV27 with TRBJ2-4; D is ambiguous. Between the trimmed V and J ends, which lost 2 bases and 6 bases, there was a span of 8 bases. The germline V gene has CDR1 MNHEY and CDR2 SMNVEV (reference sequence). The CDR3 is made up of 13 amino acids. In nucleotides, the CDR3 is TGTGCCAGCAGTTTAGGGCAGCTAAACATTCAGTACTTC. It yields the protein CASSLGQLNIQYF.

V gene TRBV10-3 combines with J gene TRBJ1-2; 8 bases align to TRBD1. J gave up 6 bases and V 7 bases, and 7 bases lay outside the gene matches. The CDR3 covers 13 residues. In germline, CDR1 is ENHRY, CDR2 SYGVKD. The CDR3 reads CAINPTGVDGYTF. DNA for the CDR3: TGTGCCATCAACCCGACAGGGGTAGATGGCTACACCTTC.

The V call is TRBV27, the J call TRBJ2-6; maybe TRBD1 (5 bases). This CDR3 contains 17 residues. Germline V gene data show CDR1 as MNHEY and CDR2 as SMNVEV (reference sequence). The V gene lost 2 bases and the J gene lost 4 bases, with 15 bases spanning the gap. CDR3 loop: CASSLGWGRSGANVLTF. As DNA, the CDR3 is TGTGCCAGCAGTTTAGGTTGGGGCCGCTCCGGGGCCAACGTCCTGACTTTC.

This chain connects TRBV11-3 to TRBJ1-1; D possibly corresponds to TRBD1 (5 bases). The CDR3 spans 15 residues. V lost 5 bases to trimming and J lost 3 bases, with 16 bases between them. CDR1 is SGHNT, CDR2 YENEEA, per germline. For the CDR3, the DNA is TGTGCCAGCAGCCCGGGGGGGACGGGAGACACTGAAGCTTTCTTT. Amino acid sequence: CASSPGGTGDTEAFF.

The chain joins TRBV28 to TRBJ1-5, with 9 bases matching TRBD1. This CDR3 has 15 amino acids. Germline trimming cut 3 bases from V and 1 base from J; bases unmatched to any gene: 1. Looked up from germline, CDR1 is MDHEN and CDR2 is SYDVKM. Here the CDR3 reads CASSLGQGSNQPQHF. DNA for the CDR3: TGTGCCAGCAGTTTGGGACAGGGAAGCAATCAGCCCCAGCATTTT.

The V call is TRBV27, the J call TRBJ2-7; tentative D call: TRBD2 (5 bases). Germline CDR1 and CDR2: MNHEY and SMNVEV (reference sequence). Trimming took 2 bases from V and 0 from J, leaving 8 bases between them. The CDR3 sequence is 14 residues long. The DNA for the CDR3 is TGTGCCAGCAGTTTAAGCGGCAGCTCCTACGAGCAGTACTTC. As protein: CASSLSGSSYEQYF.

CDR3 DNA sequence: TGTGCCAGCAGCAAAGGGGAGGGAGATAATCGTCGCCTCACAGATACGCAGTATTTT. This codes for CASSKGEGDNRRLTDTQYF. The gene calls are TRBV21-1 and TRBJ2-3; TRBD2 is the table's D call and was not checked against the DNA. TRBV21-1 is a known pseudogene. The CDR3 runs 19 residues.

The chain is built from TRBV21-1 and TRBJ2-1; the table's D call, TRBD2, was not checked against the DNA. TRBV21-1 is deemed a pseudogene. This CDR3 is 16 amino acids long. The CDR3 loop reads CASSKEEWEQSDEQFF. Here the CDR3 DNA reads TGTGCCAGCAGCAAGGAGGAATGGGAGCAGAGTGATGAGCAGTTCTTC.

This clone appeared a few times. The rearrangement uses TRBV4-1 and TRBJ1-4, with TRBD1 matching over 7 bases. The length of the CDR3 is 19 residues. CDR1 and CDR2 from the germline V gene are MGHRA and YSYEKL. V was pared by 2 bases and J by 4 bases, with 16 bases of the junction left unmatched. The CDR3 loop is CASSQRTGAFMAGNEKLFF. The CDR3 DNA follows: TGCGCCAGCAGCCAACGTACAGGGGCGTTTATGGCGGGTAATGAAAAACTGTTTTTT.

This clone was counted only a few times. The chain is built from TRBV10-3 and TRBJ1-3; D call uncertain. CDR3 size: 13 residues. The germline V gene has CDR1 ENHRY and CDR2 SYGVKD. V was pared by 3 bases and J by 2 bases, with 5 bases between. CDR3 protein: CAISEVAGNTIYF. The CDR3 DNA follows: TGTGCCATCAGTGAAGTCGCTGGAAACACCATATATTTT.

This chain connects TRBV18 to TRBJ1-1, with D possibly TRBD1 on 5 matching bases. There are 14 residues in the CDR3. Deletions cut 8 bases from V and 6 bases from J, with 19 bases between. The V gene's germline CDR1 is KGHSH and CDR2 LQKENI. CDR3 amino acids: CASQSDRLDPEAFF. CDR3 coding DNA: TGTGCCAGCCAATCTGACAGACTAGACCCTGAAGCTTTCTTT.

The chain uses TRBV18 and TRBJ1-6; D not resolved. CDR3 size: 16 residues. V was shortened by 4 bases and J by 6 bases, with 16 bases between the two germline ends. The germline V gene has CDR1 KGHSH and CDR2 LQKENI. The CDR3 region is CASSLLDTPVNSPLHF. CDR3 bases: TGTGCCAGCTCACTTCTCGACACCCCGGTTAATTCACCCCTCCACTTT. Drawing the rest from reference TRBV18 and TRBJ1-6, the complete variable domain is NAGVMQNPRHLVRRRGQEARLRCSPMKGHSHVYWYRQLPEEGLKFMVYLQKENIIDESGMPKERFSAEFPKEGPSILRIQQVVRGDSAAYFCASSLLDTPVNSPLHFGNGTRLTVT.

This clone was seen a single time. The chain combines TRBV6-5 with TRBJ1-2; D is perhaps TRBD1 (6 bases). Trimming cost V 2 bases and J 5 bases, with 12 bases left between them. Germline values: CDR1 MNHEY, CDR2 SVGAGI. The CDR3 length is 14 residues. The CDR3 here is CASSYVRGGYGYTF. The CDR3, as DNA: TGTGCCAGCAGTTACGTCAGGGGAGGGTATGGCTACACCTTC.

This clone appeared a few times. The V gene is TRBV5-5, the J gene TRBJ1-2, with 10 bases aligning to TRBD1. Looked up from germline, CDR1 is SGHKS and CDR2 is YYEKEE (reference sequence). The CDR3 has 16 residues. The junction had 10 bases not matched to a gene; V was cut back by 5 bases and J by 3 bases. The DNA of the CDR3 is TGTGCCAGCAGGCGTTCCGGGACAGGGGCACACTATGGCTACACCTTC. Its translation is CASRRSGTGAHYGYTF. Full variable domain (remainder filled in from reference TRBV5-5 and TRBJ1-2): DAGVTQSPTHLIKTRGQQVTLRCSPISGHKSVSWYQQVLGQGPQFIFQYYEKEERGRGNFPDRFSARQFPNYSSELNVNALLLGDSALYLCASRRSGTGAHYGYTFGSGTRLTVV.

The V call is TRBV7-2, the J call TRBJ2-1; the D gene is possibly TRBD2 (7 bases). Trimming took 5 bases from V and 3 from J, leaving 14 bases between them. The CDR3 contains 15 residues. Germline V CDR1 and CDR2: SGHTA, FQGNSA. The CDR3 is CASSLGGGVYNEQFF. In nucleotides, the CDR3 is TGTGCCAGCAGCCTAGGGGGAGGGGTCTACAATGAGCAGTTCTTC.

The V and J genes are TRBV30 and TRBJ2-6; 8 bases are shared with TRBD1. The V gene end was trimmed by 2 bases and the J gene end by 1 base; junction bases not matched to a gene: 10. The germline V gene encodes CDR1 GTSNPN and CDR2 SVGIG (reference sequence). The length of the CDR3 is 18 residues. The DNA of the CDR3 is TGTGCCTGGAGTCCGACAGGGGCGCTGCTTTCTGGGGCCAACGTCCTGACTTTC. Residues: CAWSPTGALLSGANVLTF.

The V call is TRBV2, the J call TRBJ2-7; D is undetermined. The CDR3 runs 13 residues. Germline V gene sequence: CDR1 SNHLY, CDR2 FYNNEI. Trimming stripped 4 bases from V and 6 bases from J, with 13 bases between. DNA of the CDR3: TGTGCCAGCAGTGGGGCTACGCGGTCCGAGCAGTACTTC. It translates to CASSGATRSEQYF.

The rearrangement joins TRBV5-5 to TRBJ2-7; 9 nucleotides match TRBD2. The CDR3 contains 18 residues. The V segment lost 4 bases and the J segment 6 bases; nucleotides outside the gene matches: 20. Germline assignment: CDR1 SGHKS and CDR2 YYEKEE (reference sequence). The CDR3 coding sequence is TGTGCCAGCAGCGCTACCGGGACTAGCTCTAGAGCCCCCCTCGAGCAGTACTTC. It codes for CASSATGTSSRAPLEQYF.

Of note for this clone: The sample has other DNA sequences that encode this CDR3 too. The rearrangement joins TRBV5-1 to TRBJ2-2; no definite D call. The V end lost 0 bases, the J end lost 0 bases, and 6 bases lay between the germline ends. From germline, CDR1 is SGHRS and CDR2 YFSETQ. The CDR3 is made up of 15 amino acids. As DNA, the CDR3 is TGCGCCAGCAGCTTGGAAGGTGCGAACACCGGGGAGCTGTTTTTT. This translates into CASSLEGANTGELFF.

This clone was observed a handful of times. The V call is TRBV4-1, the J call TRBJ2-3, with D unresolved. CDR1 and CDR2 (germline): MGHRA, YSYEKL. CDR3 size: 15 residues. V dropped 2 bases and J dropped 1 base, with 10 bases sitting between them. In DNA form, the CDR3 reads TGCGCCAGCAGCCAAATTACGACTGGCACAGATACGCAGTATTTT. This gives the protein CASSQITTGTDTQYF.

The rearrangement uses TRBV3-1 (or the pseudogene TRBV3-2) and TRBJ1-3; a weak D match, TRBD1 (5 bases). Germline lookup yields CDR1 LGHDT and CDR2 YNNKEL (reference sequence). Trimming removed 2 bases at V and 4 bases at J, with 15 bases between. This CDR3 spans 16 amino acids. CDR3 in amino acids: CASSQTPGLEGNTIYF. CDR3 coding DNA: TGTGCCAGCAGCCAAACCCCAGGGCTTGAAGGAAACACCATATATTTT.